Listed below are T cell receptor beta chains from one sample, sequenced in a study of beta chain features in type 1 diabetes. Generated by immunoSEQ multiplex PCR, the TCRdb table keeps only in-frame clones and is missing some. The data show some 250,000 clones, with 25% to 35% seen just once and about 3.9% held by the top ten. The sequenced sample consisted of central memory CD4+ T cells from blood. The receptors derive from a man aged 30 to 45 in good health. Each CDR3 is given with its conserved first and last residue. Fields, in order: CDR3 DNA, CDR3 protein, J gene, clone size, V gene, D gene. The D gene is left open where the match is weak. Clone size is shown for a subset of rows, as once, few, many or a class of expanded clone.

TGTGCCAGCAGTTCGCGGGACAGATCGTTCGGGTATGGCTACACCTTC | CASSSRDRSFGYGYTF | TRBJ1-2 | many | TRBV27 | TRBD1
TGTGCCAGCAGTCCAGCCCCCTATGGCTACACCTTC | CASSPAPYGYTF | TRBJ1-2 | NA | TRBV28 | NA
TGTGCCTGGAGTGTGTCGGGGGCCCCTATACCAACCTTC | CAWSVSGAPIPTF | TRBJ1-2 | NA | TRBV30 | NA
TGTGCCTGGAGCGCCGGTTCTAGCGGCTCAGGGACCCAGTACTTC | CAWSAGSSGSGTQYF | TRBJ2-5 | NA | TRBV30 | TRBD2
TGCAGCGTTCGTGGACTAGCGGAGGGTCGAGAGACCCAGTACTTC | CSVRGLAEGRETQYF | TRBJ2-5 | NA | TRBV29-1 | TRBD2
TGTGCCAGTAGTGGACGGGACAGGGGGTCAGTTGATGAGCAGTTCTTC | CASSGRDRGSVDEQFF | TRBJ2-1 | few | TRBV19 | TRBD1
TGTGCCAGCAGTGTCCGGGAGGAGACCCAGTACTTC | CASSVREETQYF | TRBJ2-5 | NA | TRBV6-5 | NA
TGTGCCAGCAGCCAAGATCGAAATGAGCAGTTCTTC | CASSQDRNEQFF | TRBJ2-1 | NA | TRBV4-2 | NA
TGTGCCAGCAGTGTCCCCACCGGACAGGGATACTCTGGGGCCAACGTCCTGACTTTC | CASSVPTGQGYSGANVLTF | TRBJ2-6 | NA | TRBV2 | TRBD1
TGTGCCACCAGCCCTAAGGGGACGGCCCGGGGGAGCTACACCTTC | CATSPKGTARGSYTF | TRBJ1-2 | many | TRBV15 | NA
TGTGCCTGGAGTACCACAGGGGCCGCCAATGAGCAGTTCTTC | CAWSTTGAANEQFF | TRBJ2-1 | few | TRBV30 | TRBD1
TGTGCCAGCAGCTTAGGGGCCCTTGAGCAGTTCTTC | CASSLGALEQFF | TRBJ2-1 | few | TRBV7-9 | NA
TGCAGCGTTGAGGGTCTGCCCCTCCTGGATACGCAGTATTTT | CSVEGLPLLDTQYF | TRBJ2-3 | few | TRBV29-1 | NA
TGTGCCTGGAGTGCAGGCTCTGGAAACACCATATATTTT | CAWSAGSGNTIYF | TRBJ1-3 | NA | TRBV30 | NA
TGTGCCAGCAGCTCCTCAGCCTATGAGCAGTTCTTC | CASSSSAYEQFF | TRBJ2-1 | many | TRBV7-2 | NA
TGTGCCAGCAGCCTCCGGACAGGGGTCGTCTACGAGCAGTACTTC | CASSLRTGVVYEQYF | TRBJ2-7 | many | TRBV7-2 | TRBD1
TGTGCCAGCTCACCCGCAGGGGGAAATCAGCCCCAGCATTTT | CASSPAGGNQPQHF | TRBJ1-5 | NA | TRBV18 | TRBD1
TGTGCCAGCAGCCCTATAGGGGGGGATCCCTACGAGCAGTACTTC | CASSPIGGDPYEQYF | TRBJ2-7 | NA | TRBV6-5 | NA
TGTGCCTGGAGTGAGTCATATAATCAGCCCCAGCATTTT | CAWSESYNQPQHF | TRBJ1-5 | NA | TRBV30 | NA
TGCAGCGTTGGAGGGAGAGGGAACACTGAAGCTTTCTTT | CSVGGRGNTEAFF | TRBJ1-1 | NA | TRBV29-1 | NA
TGTGCCAGCCGACCCCGAATTGGTGGCAATGAGCAGTTCTTC | CASRPRIGGNEQFF | TRBJ2-1 | many | TRBV27 | NA
TGCAGTGCTCCAGGGCCCTATGGCTACACCTTC | CSAPGPYGYTF | TRBJ1-2 | few | TRBV20-1 | NA
TGTGCCAGCAGTTACACCCCGGGGCCCGGGGAGCTGTTTTTT | CASSYTPGPGELFF | TRBJ2-2 | NA | TRBV6-6 | NA